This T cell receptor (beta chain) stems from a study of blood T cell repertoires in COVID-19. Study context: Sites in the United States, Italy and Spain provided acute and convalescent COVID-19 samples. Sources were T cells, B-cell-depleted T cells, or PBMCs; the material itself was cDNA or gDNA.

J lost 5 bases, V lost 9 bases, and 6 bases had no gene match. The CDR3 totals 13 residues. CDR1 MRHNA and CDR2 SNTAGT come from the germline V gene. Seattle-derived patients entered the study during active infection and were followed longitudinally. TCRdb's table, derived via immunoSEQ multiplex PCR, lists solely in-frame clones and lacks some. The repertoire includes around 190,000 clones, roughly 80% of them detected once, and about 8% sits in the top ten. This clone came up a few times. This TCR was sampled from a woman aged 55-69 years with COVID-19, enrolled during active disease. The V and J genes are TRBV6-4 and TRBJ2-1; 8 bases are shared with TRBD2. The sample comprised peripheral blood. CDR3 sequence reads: CARGSGENNEQFF. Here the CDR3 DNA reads TGTGCCAGGGGTAGCGGGGAAAACAATGAGCAGTTCTTC.